The clone carrying this T cell receptor beta chain was found a few times. The CDR3 spans 13 residues. V was clipped by 1 base and J by 6 bases, with 7 bases between them. Germline CDR1 is LNHDA and CDR2 is SQIVND (reference sequence). Patients were all untreated before their thyroid surgery. The sample comes from a study of metastatic and nonmetastatic thyroid tumors. TCRdb reprocessed the PCR reads using MiXCR. The sample records 9,000 to 15,000 clones, approximately 29% being singletons. The TCR originated in a female donor with papillary thyroid cancer or a benign thyroid nodule (not recorded which). Some clones in this sample may be carry-over from other donors' samples. The specimen sequenced was tumor tissue. The chain couples TRBV19 to TRBJ1-5; D not resolved. CDR3 residues: CASSIVGSQPQHF. The CDR3 DNA reads as TGTGCCAGTAGTATAGTCGGTAGTCAGCCCCAGCATTTT.